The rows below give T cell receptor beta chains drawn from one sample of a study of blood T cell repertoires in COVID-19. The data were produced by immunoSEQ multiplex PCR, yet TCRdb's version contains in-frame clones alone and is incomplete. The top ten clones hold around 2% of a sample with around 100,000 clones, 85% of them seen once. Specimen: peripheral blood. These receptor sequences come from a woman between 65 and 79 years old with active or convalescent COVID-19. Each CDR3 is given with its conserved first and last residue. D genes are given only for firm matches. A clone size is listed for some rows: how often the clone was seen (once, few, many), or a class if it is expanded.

DNA: TGTGCCAGCAGCTCCCCAGGGAATGGCTACACCTTC; CDR3: CASSSPGNGYTF; J: TRBJ1-2; D: NA; V: TRBV5-4; size: NA
DNA: TGTGCCACACCGGGACAGGGAGCTTATGGCTACACCTTC; CDR3: CATPGQGAYGYTF; J: TRBJ1-2; D: TRBD1; V: TRBV6-6; size: NA
DNA: TGTGCCAGCAGCTTCCGGGGAATCCAAGGGGATACGCAGTATTTT; CDR3: CASSFRGIQGDTQYF; J: TRBJ2-3; D: NA; V: TRBV5-6; size: NA
DNA: TGTGCCACCAGTGACCCTGGGACTAGCGGGAGCTACGAGCAGTACTTC; CDR3: CATSDPGTSGSYEQYF; J: TRBJ2-7; D: TRBD2; V: TRBV24-1; size: NA
DNA: TGTGCCAGCAGGCAAGACAGGTCCTCACCCCTCCACTTT; CDR3: CASRQDRSSPLHF; J: TRBJ1-6; D: NA; V: TRBV28; size: NA
DNA: TGCGCCAGCAGCCAAGATAAGGAGGGGGCATTTAGTGAAAAACTGTTTTTT; CDR3: CASSQDKEGAFSEKLFF; J: TRBJ1-4; D: TRBD1; V: TRBV4-3; size: NA
DNA: TGTGCCAGCTCACCCTCGACAGGCACAGATACGCAGTATTTT; CDR3: CASSPSTGTDTQYF; J: TRBJ2-3; D: NA; V: TRBV18; size: NA
DNA: TGTGCCAGCAGCTTAACGGGACTTAACAATGAGCAGTTCTTC; CDR3: CASSLTGLNNEQFF; J: TRBJ2-1; D: NA; V: TRBV7-3; size: NA
DNA: TGTGCTAGCAGCTCGGGACTAGCGGGAGGTTTAACCGGGGAGCTGTTTTTT; CDR3: CASSSGLAGGLTGELFF; J: TRBJ2-2; D: TRBD2; V: TRBV7-7; size: few
DNA: TGTGCCAGCAGCTTAGCGCGCAGGGAGGGTCAGCCCCAGCATTTT; CDR3: CASSLARREGQPQHF; J: TRBJ1-5; D: NA; V: TRBV7-8; size: NA
DNA: TGTGCCATCAGTGAGCCTTCCCTGGGACTAACCTACGAGCAGTACTTC; CDR3: CAISEPSLGLTYEQYF; J: TRBJ2-7; D: TRBD2; V: TRBV10-3; size: NA
DNA: TGTGCCATCAGTGAGTCGACAACCTATGGCTACACCTTC; CDR3: CAISESTTYGYTF; J: TRBJ1-2; D: NA; V: TRBV10-3; size: NA
DNA: TGCGCCAGCAGCTTCGTAACAGGGGAAGAGACCCAGTACTTC; CDR3: CASSFVTGEETQYF; J: TRBJ2-5; D: TRBD1; V: TRBV5-1; size: NA
DNA: TGTGCCAGCAGTTTTTCTATAGGGGGAGGGCCGAGGTACGAGCAGTACTTC; CDR3: CASSFSIGGGPRYEQYF; J: TRBJ2-7; D: NA; V: TRBV28; size: NA
DNA: TGTGCCAGCAGACGGACTAGCGAGGTCGGGGAGCTGTTTTTT; CDR3: CASRRTSEVGELFF; J: TRBJ2-2; D: TRBD2; V: TRBV9; size: NA
DNA: TGTGCCAGCAGTTACTTCAGCTCCTATAATTCACCCCTCCACTTT; CDR3: CASSYFSSYNSPLHF; J: TRBJ1-6; D: NA; V: TRBV6-5; size: NA
DNA: TGTGCCAGCAGCTTAGGGCCCTCGAACACTGAAGCTTTCTTT; CDR3: CASSLGPSNTEAFF; J: TRBJ1-1; D: NA; V: TRBV7-3; size: NA
DNA: TGCGCCAGCAGCGCGAGGGGGCAGGAGACCCAGTACTTC; CDR3: CASSARGQETQYF; J: TRBJ2-5; D: TRBD1; V: TRBV4-3; size: NA
DNA: TGTGCCAGCAGCCCCAGGGCGGGAGTACCCCTCCACTTT; CDR3: CASSPRAGVPLHF; J: TRBJ1-6; D: NA; V: TRBV7-2; size: NA
DNA: TGTGCCAGCAGACCCGGGACAATAGCTAACTATGGCTACACCTTC; CDR3: CASRPGTIANYGYTF; J: TRBJ1-2; D: NA; V: TRBV28; size: NA
DNA: TGTGCCAGCAGCTTGGACTTCCGGACTGCTAACTATGGCTACACCTTC; CDR3: CASSLDFRTANYGYTF; J: TRBJ1-2; D: NA; V: TRBV5-5; size: NA
DNA: TGCGCCAGCAGCTGGGGGACAGGGGGCAATGAGCAGTTCTTC; CDR3: CASSWGTGGNEQFF; J: TRBJ2-1; D: TRBD1; V: TRBV5-1; size: NA
DNA: TGTGCCAGCAGCGACGGACAGGGGAGACGGCCCCAGCATTTT; CDR3: CASSDGQGRRPQHF; J: TRBJ1-5; D: TRBD1; V: TRBV6-5; size: few
DNA: TGTGCCAGCAAGACTAGCGCTAAGGGGGGAGATACGCAGTATTTT; CDR3: CASKTSAKGGDTQYF; J: TRBJ2-3; D: TRBD2; V: TRBV7-2; size: NA
DNA: TGTGCCAGCAGCCTTAATTCCTACAATGAGCAGTTCTTC; CDR3: CASSLNSYNEQFF; J: TRBJ2-1; D: NA; V: TRBV7-3; size: NA
DNA: TGTGCAAGTCGCGGAGTTCCGTTAGGAGCCTTAAAGAACAATGAGCAGTTCTTC; CDR3: CASRGVPLGALKNNEQFF; J: TRBJ2-1; D: NA; V: TRBV12-2; size: NA
DNA: TGTGCCAGCAGCTCTAGCGGGAGGAGCACAGATACGCAGTATTTT; CDR3: CASSSSGRSTDTQYF; J: TRBJ2-3; D: TRBD2; V: TRBV7-9; size: NA
DNA: TGTGCCAGCAGTGAAGAGGTAGGGGGAGAAGCTTTCTTT; CDR3: CASSEEVGGEAFF; J: TRBJ1-1; D: NA; V: TRBV2; size: few
DNA: TGCGCCAGCAGCTTGGGACAGGGGGCAACTAATGAAAAACTGTTTTTT; CDR3: CASSLGQGATNEKLFF; J: TRBJ1-4; D: TRBD1; V: TRBV5-1; size: once
DNA: TGTGCCAGTAGTCTGCGGCAGGGGGAAAACGAGCAGTACTTC; CDR3: CASSLRQGENEQYF; J: TRBJ2-7; D: TRBD1; V: TRBV19; size: few
DNA: TGTGCCAGCAGTTTAGTAGTTTTAACGCGCAATGAGCAGTTCTTC; CDR3: CASSLVVLTRNEQFF; J: TRBJ2-1; D: NA; V: TRBV28; size: once
DNA: TGTGCCAGCAGTTTATCAGCGGGCGTCTCCTACGAGCAGTACTTC; CDR3: CASSLSAGVSYEQYF; J: TRBJ2-7; D: NA; V: TRBV27; size: NA
DNA: TGTGCTAGTGGTTTGGACGACGGGGATCAGCCCCAGCATTTT; CDR3: CASGLDDGDQPQHF; J: TRBJ1-5; D: NA; V: TRBV12-5; size: NA
DNA: TGTGCCAGCAGCGCACAATCAGAGACCCAGTACTTC; CDR3: CASSAQSETQYF; J: TRBJ2-5; D: NA; V: TRBV2; size: few
DNA: TGTGCCAGCAGCCCCCGACACCTAGCGAGCTCCTACAATGAGCAGTTCTTC; CDR3: CASSPRHLASSYNEQFF; J: TRBJ2-1; D: NA; V: TRBV7-2; size: few
DNA: TGTGCCAGCAGCTTGGGCAGTCTCTCTGGAAACACCATATATTTT; CDR3: CASSLGSLSGNTIYF; J: TRBJ1-3; D: NA; V: TRBV7-8; size: NA
DNA: TGTGCCAGCAGCTTGATTAGCGGGGGGGCCGTAGAGACCCAGTACTTC; CDR3: CASSLISGGAVETQYF; J: TRBJ2-5; D: TRBD2; V: TRBV5-4; size: NA
DNA: TGTGCCAGCTCCCCCGGGACTAGCAATGAGCAGTTCTTC; CDR3: CASSPGTSNEQFF; J: TRBJ2-1; D: TRBD2; V: TRBV18; size: NA